Given below is one T cell receptor (beta chain) in context. Its cognate antigen is unknown. This entry belongs to a study of T cell responses to AZD1222 COVID-19 vaccine. Study-wide results and limits: Vaccine-associated CD4 TCRs ranged over spike, dominating at 160-218 and 743-854.

Clones were read by immunoSEQ multiplex PCR, and TCRdb kept only the in-frame ones, dropping some. The sample lists fewer than 55,000 clones; 90% were seen once. CDR1 and CDR2 (germline): MNHNY, SVGAGI (reference sequence). Germline trimming cut 10 bases from V and 5 bases from J; bases unmatched to any gene: 8. This CDR3 is 13 amino acids long. The rearrangement uses TRBV6-6 and TRBJ1-5; TRBD1 aligns across 7 bases. The sample here was peripheral blood, taken 28 days after the second AZD1222 dose. This clonotype was obtained from an adult who received the AZD1222 COVID-19 vaccine. CDR3 nucleotide sequence: TGTGCCACCCGACAGGGTACCCATCAGCCCCAGCATTTT. This encodes CATRQGTHQPQHF.